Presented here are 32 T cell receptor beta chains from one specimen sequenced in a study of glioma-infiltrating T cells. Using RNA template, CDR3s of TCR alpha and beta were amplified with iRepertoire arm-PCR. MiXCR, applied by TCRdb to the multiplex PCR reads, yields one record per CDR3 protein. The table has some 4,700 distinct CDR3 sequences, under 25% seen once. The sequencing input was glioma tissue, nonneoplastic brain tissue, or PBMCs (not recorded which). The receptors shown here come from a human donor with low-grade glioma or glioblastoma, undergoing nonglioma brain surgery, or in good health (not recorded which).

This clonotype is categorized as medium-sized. CDR3 protein: CASSYDLATEAFF. The CDR3 DNA sequence: TGTGCCAGCAGCTATGATCTGGCGACTGAAGCTTTCTTT. The J gene is TRBJ1-1, the V gene TRBV11-1; no reliable D call. CDR1 and CDR2 from the germline V gene are SGHAT and FQDESV (reference sequence). This CDR3 contains 13 residues. Trimming removed 4 bases at V and 5 bases at J, with 11 bases between.

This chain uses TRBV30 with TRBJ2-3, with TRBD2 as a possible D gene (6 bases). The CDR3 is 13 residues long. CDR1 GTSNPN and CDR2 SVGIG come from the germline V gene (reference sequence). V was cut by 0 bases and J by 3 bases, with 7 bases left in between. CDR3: CAWSVGRTDTQYF. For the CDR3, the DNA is TGTGCCTGGAGTGTGGGGAGGACAGATACGCAGTATTTT.

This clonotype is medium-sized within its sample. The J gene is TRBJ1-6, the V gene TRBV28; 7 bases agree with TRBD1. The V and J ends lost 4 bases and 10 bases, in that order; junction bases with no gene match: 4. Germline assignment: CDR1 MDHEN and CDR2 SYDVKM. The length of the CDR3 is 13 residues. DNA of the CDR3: TGTGCCAGCAGTTCCGGGACAGTCTCACCCCTCCACTTT. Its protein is CASSSGTVSPLHF.

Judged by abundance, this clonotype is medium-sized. DNA for the CDR3: TGTGCCAGCAGTGTTATTCCGGGCCACGAGCAGTTCTTC. Protein product: CASSVIPGHEQFF. The chain has TRBV14 and TRBJ2-1; D uncertain. Germline V gives CDR1 SGHDN, CDR2 FVKESK. V was cut by 6 bases and J by 10 bases, with 16 bases left in between. This CDR3 has 13 residues.

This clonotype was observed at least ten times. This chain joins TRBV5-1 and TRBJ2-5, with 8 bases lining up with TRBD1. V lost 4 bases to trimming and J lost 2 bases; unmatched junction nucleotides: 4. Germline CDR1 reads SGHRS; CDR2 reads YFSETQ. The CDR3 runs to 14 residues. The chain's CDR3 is CASSLGTGQETQYF. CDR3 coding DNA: TGCGCCAGCAGCCTAGGGACAGGACAAGAGACCCAGTACTTC. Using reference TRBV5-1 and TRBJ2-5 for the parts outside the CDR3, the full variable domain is KAGVTQTPRYLIKTRGQQVTLSCSPISGHRSVSWYQQTPGQGLQFLFEYFSETQRNKGNFPGRFSGRQFSNSRSEMNVSTLELGDSALYLCASSLGTGQETQYFGPGTRLLVL.

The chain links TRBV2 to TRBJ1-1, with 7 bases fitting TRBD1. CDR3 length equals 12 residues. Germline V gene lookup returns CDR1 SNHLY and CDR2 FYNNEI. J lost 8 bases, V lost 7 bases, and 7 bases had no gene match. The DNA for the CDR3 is TGTGCCAGCACCCGAGAGGGGGCCGAAGCTTTCTTT. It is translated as CASTREGAEAFF.

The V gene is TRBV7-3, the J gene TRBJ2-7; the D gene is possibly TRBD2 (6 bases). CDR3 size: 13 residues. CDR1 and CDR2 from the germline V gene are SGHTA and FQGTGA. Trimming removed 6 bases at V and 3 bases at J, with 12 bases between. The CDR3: CASRKTGSYEQYF. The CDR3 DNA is TGTGCCAGCAGGAAGACCGGGAGCTACGAGCAGTACTTC.

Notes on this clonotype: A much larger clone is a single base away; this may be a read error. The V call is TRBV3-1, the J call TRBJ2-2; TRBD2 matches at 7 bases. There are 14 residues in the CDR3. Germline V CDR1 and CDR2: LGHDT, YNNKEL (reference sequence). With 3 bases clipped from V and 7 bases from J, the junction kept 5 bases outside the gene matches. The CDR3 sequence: CASSQGLHSGELFF. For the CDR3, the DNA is TGTGCCAGCAGCCAGGGACTACACAGCGGGGAGCTGTTTTTT.

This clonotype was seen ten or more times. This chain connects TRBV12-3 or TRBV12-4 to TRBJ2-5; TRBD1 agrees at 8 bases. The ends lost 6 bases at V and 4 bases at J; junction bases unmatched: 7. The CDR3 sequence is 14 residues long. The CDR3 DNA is TGTGCCAGCAGCGGCGACAGGGGCGGAGAGACCCAGTACTTC. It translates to CASSGDRGGETQYF.

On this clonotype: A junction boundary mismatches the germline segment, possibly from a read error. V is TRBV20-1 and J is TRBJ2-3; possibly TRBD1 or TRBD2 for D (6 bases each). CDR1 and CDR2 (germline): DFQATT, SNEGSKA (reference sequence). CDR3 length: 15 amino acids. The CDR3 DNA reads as TGCAGTGCTAGAATAGGCTCCCGGGGGCACAATGAGCAGTTCTTT. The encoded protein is CSARIGSRGHNEQFF.

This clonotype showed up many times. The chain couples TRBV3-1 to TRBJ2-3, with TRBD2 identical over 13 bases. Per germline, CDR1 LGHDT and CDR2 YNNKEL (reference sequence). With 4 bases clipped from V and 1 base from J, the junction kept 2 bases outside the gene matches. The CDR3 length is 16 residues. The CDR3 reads CASSPTSGGGTDTQYF. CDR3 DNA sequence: TGTGCCAGCAGCCCCACTAGCGGGGGGGGCACAGATACGCAGTATTTT.

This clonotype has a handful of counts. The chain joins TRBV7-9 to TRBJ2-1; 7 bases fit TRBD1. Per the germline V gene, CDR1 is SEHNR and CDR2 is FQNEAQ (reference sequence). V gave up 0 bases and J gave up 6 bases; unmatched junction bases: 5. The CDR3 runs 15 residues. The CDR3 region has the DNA TGTGCCAGCAGCTTAGCGGGGCAGGGGGTCAATGAGCAGTTCTTC. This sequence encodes CASSLAGQGVNEQFF.

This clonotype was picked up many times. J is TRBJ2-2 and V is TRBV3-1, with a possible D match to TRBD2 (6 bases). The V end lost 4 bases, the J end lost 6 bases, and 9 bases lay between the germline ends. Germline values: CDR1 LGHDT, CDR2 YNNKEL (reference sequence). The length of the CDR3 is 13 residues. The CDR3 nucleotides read TGTGCCAGCAGCCGGTCGGGGGCCGGGGAGCTGTTTTTT. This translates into CASSRSGAGELFF.

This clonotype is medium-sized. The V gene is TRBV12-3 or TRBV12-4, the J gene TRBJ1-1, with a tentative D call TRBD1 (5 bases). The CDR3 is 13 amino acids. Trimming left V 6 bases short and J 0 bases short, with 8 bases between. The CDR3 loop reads CASRGPMNTEAFF. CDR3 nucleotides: TGTGCCAGCAGGGGACCTATGAACACTGAAGCTTTCTTT.

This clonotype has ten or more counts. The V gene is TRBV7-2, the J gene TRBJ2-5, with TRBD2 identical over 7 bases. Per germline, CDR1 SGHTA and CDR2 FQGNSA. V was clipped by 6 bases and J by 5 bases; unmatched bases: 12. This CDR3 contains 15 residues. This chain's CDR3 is CASRDAPAGEETQYF. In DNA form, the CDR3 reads TGTGCCAGCAGAGACGCACCCGCGGGGGAGGAGACCCAGTACTTC.

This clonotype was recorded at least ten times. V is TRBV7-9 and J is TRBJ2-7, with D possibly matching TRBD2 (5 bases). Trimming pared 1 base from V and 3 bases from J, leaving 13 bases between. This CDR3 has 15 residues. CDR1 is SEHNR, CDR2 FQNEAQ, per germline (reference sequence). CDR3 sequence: CASSLGTQGGYEQYV. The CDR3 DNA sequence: TGTGCCAGCAGCTTAGGGACCCAAGGAGGCTACGAGCAGTACGTC.

The CDR3 region is CSVGGPSAEAFF. DNA of the CDR3: TGCAGCGTTGGGGGTCCCTCCGCTGAAGCTTTCTTT. The gene calls are TRBV29-1 and TRBJ1-1; D gene uncertain. The CDR3 spans 12 residues. CDR1 and CDR2 from the germline V gene are SQVTM and ANQGSEA. Trimming took 4 bases from V and 6 from J, leaving 12 bases between them.

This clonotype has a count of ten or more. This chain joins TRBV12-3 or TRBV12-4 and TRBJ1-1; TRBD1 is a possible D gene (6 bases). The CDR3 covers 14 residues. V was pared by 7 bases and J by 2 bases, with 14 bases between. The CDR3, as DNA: TGTGCCAGCACCCCAAGGGGGTACAACACTGAAGCTTTCTTT. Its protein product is CASTPRGYNTEAFF.

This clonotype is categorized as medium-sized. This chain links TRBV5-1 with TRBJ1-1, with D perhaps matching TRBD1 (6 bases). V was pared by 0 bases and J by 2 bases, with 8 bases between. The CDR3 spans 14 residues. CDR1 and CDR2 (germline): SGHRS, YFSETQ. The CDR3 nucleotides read TGCGCCAGCAGCTTGGGACAGGCTAACACTGAAGCTTTCTTT. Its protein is CASSLGQANTEAFF.

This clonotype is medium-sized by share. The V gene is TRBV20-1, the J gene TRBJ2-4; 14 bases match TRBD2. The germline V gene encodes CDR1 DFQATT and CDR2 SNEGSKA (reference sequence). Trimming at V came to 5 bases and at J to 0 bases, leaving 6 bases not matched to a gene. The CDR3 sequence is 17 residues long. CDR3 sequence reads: CSAHGTSGGKAKNIQYF. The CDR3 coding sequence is TGCAGTGCTCACGGGACTAGCGGGGGAAAAGCCAAAAACATTCAGTACTTC.

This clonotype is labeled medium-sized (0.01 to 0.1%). CDR3 DNA: TGTGCCACCAGCGAGGCGGACACAGATACGCAGTATTTT. Translation gives CATSEADTDTQYF. V is TRBV15 and J is TRBJ2-3; unclear D gene. V lost 5 bases and J lost 2, with 8 bases in between. CDR1 and CDR2 from the germline V gene are LNHNV and YYDKDF (reference sequence). The CDR3 totals 13 residues. The full variable domain, its missing parts supplied by reference TRBV15 and TRBJ2-3, is DAMVIQNPRYQVTQFGKPVTLSCSQTLNHNVMYWYQQKSSQAPKLLFHYYDKDFNNEADTPDNFQSRRPNTSFCFLDIRSPGLGDTAMYLCATSEADTDTQYFGPGTRLTVL.

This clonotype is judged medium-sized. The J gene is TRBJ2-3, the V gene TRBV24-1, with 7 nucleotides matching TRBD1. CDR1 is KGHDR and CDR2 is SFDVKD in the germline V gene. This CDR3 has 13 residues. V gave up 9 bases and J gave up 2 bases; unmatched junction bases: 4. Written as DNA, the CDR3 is TGTGCCACCGCGACAGGGCCCACAGATACGCAGTATTTT. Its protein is CATATGPTDTQYF.

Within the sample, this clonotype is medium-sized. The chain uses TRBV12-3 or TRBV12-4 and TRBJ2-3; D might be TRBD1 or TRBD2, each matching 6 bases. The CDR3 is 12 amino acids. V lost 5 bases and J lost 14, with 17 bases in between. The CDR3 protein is CASSPFKGGRYF. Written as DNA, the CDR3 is TGTGCCAGCAGTCCGTTCAAGGGGGGCCGGTATTTT.

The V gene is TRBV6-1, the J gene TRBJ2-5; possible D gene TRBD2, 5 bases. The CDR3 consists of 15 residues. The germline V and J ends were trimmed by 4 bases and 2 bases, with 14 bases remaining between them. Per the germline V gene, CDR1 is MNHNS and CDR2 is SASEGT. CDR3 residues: CASSGPPPGQETQYF. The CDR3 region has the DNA TGTGCCAGCAGTGGTCCTCCGCCGGGGCAAGAGACCCAGTACTTC.

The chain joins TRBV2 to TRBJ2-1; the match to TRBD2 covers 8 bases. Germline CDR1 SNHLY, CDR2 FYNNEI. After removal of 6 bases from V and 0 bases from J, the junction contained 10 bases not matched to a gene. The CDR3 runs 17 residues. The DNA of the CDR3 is TGTGCCAGCAGGGATGCTTTAGCGGGAAGCTCCTACAATGAGCAGTTCTTC. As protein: CASRDALAGSSYNEQFF. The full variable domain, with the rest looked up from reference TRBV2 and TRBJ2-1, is EPEVTQTPSHQVTQMGQEVILRCVPISNHLYFYWYRQILGQKVEFLVSFYNNEISEKSEIFDDQFSVERPDGSNFTLKIRSTKLEDSAMYFCASRDALAGSSYNEQFFGPGTRLTVL.

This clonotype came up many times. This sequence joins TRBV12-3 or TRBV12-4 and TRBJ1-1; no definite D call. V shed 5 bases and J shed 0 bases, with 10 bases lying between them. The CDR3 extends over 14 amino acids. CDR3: CASSPTGLNTEAFF. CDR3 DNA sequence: TGTGCCAGCAGTCCGACGGGCCTGAACACTGAAGCTTTCTTT.

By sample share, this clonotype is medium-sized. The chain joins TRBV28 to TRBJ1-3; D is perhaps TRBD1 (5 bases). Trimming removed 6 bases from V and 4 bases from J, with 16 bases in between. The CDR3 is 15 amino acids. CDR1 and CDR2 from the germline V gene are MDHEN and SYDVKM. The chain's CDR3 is CASRRPGTQGNTIYF. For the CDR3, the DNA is TGTGCCAGCAGGCGTCCCGGGACCCAGGGAAACACCATATATTTT. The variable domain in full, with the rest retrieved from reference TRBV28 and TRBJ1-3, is DVKVTQSSRYLVKRTGEKVFLECVQDMDHENMFWYRQDPGLGLRLIYFSYDVKMKEKGDIPEGYSVSREKKERFSLILESASTNQTSMYLCASRRPGTQGNTIYFGEGSWLTVV.

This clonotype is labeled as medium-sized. The CDR3 region has the DNA TGTGCCAGCAGTTTTAGTGGACCCCCCACCGGGGAGCTGTTTTTT. This sequence encodes CASSFSGPPTGELFF. This chain connects TRBV28 to TRBJ2-2; D is ambiguous. The V gene lost 3 bases and the J gene lost 4 bases, with 12 bases spanning the gap. In germline, CDR1 is MDHEN, CDR2 SYDVKM. The CDR3 spans 15 residues.

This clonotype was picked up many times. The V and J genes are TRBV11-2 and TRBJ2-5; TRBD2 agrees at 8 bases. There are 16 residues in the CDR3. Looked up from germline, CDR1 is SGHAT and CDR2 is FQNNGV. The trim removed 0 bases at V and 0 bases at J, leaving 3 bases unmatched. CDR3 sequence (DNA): TGTGCCAGCAGCTTAGAGGCTAGCGGGTACCAAGAGACCCAGTACTTC. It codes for CASSLEASGYQETQYF.

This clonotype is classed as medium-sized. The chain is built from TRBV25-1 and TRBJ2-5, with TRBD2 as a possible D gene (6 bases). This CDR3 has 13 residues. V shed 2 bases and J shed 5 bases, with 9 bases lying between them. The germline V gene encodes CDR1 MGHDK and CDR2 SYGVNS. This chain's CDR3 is CASSESGRETQYF. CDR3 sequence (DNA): TGTGCCAGCAGTGAAAGCGGGCGGGAGACCCAGTACTTC. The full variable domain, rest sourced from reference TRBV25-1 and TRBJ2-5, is EADIYQTPRYLVIGTGKKITLECSQTMGHDKMYWYQQDPGMELHLIHYSYGVNSTEKGDLSSESTVSRIRTEHFPLTLESARPSHTSQYLCASSESGRETQYFGPGTRLLVL.

The CDR3 reads CASTYRETEAFF. The CDR3 DNA follows: TGTGCCAGCACCTACAGGGAGACTGAAGCTTTCTTT. The chain employs TRBV6-6 and TRBJ2-3, with TRBD1 as a possible D gene (6 bases). The closer fit of TRBJ1-1 to the DNA end suggests the J call may be wrong. CDR3 size: 12 residues. Germline V gives CDR1 MNHNY, CDR2 SVGAGI (reference sequence).

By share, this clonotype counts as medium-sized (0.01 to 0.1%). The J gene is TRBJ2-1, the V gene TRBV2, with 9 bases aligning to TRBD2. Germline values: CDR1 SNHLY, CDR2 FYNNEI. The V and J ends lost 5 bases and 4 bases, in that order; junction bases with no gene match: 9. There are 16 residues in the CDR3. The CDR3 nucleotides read TGTGCCAGCAGTCACTCCGGACTAGCGTCTTACAATGAGCAGTTCTTC. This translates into CASSHSGLASYNEQFF.